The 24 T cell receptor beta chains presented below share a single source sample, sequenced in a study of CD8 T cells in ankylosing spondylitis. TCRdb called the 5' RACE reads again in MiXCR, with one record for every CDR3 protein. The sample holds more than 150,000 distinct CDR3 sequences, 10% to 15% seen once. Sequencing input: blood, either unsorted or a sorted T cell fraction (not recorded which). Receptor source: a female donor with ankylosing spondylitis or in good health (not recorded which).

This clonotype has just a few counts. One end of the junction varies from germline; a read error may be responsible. The CDR3 DNA reads TGCGCCAGCAGCCAAGACGGGGGTTCTACCTATGAGCAGTACTTC. This codes for CASSQDGGSTYEQYF. The chain has TRBV4-3 and TRBJ2-7, with D possibly being TRBD2 (6 bases). Per the germline V gene, CDR1 is LGHNA and CDR2 is YSLEER. The CDR3 extends over 15 amino acids.

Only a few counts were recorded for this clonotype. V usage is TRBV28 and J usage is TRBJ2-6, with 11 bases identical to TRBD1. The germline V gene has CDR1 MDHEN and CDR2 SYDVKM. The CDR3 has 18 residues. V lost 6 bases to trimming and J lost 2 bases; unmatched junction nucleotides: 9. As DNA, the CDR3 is TGTGCCAGCAGCACCGGGACAGGGGGTAAAGCTGGGGCCAACGTCCTGACTTTC. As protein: CASSTGTGGKAGANVLTF.

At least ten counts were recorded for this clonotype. The CDR3 reads CASSLALYNEQFF. The DNA for the CDR3 is TGTGCCAGCAGCTTAGCCCTGTACAATGAGCAGTTCTTC. The chain recombines TRBV11-2 with TRBJ2-1, with unresolved D. CDR1 and CDR2 (germline): SGHAT, FQNNGV. V dropped 1 base and J dropped 4 bases, with 5 bases sitting between them. The CDR3 contains 13 residues.

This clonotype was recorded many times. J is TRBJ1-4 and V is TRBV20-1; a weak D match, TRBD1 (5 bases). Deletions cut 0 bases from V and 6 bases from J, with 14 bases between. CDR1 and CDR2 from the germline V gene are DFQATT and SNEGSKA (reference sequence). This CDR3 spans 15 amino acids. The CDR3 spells CSARDRERGHEKLFF. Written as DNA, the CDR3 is TGCAGTGCTAGAGATCGCGAAAGGGGCCATGAAAAACTGTTTTTT.

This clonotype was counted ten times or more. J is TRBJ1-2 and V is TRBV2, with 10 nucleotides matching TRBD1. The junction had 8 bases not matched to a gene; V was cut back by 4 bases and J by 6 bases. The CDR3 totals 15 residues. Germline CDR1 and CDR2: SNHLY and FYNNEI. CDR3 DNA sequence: TGTGCCAGCAGTGGAGGGACAGGGGAGAAGGATGGCTACACCTTC. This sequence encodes CASSGGTGEKDGYTF.

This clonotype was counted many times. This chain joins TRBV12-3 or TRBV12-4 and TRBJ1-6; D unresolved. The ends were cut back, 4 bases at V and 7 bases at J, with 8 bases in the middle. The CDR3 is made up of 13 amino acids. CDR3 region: CASSSQNNSPLHF. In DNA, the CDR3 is TGTGCCAGCAGTTCCCAGAACAATTCACCCCTCCACTTT.

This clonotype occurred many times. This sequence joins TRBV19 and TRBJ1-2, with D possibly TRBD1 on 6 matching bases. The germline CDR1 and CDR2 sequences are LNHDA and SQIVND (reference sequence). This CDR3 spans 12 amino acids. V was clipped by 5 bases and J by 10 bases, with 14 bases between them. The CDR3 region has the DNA TGTGCCAGTAGTCTCGGGACATTCGACTACACCTTC. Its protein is CASSLGTFDYTF.

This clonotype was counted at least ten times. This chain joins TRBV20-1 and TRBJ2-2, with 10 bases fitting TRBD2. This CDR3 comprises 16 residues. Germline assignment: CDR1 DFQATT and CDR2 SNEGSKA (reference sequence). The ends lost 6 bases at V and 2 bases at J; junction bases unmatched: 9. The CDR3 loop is CSAHPTSGINTGELFF. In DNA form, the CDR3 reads TGCAGTGCCCACCCAACTAGCGGGATCAACACCGGGGAGCTGTTTTTT.

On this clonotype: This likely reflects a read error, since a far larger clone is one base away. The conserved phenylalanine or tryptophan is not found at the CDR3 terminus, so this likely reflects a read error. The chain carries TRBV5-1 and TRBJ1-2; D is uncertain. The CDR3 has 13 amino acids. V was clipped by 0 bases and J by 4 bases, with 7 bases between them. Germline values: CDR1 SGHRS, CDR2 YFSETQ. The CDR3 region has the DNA TGCGCCAGCAGCTTGGGGGGATCCTATGGCTACACCATC. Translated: CASSLGGSYGYTI.

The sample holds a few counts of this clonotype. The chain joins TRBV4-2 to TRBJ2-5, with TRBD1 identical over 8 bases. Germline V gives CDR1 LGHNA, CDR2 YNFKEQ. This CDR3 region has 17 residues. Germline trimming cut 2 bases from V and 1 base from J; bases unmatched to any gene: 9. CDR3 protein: CASSQRRDQGAQETQYF. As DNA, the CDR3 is TGTGCCAGCAGCCAACGCCGGGACCAGGGGGCCCAAGAGACCCAGTACTTC.

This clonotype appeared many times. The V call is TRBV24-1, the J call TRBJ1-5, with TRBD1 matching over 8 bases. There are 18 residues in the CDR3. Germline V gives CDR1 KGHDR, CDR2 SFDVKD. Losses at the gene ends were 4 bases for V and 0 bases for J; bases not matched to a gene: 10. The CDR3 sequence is CATSDHSGTGDSNQPQHF. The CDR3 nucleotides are TGTGCCACCAGTGACCATTCCGGGACAGGTGATAGCAATCAGCCCCAGCATTTT.

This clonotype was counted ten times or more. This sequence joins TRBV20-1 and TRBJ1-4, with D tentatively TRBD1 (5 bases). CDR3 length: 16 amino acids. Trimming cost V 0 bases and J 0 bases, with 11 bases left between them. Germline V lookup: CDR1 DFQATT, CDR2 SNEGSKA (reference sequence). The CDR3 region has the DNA TGCAGTGCTAGAGATCTTGGGGGTGCAACTAATGAAAAACTGTTTTTT. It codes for CSARDLGGATNEKLFF.

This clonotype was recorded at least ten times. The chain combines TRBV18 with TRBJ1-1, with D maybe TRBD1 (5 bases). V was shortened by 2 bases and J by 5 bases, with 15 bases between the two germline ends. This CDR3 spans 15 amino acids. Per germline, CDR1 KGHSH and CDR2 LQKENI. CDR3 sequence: CASSPNGGVQTEAFF. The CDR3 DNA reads TGTGCCAGCTCACCAAACGGGGGGGTACAGACTGAAGCTTTCTTT.

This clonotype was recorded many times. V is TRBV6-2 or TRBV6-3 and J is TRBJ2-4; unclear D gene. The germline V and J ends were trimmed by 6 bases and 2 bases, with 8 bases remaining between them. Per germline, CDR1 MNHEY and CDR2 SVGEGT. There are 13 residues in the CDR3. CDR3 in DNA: TGTGCCAGCAGAACCTGGACCAAAAACATTCAGTACTTC. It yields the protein CASRTWTKNIQYF.

CDR3 region: CASRGGRGSYNEQFF. The CDR3 DNA follows: TGTGCCAGCAGAGGCGGGAGAGGCTCCTACAATGAGCAGTTCTTC. The chain couples TRBV6-1 to TRBJ2-1; 7 bases align to TRBD2. V dropped 6 bases and J dropped 0; count of bases not matched to a gene: 5. Germline assignment: CDR1 MNHNS and CDR2 SASEGT. This CDR3 region has 15 residues.

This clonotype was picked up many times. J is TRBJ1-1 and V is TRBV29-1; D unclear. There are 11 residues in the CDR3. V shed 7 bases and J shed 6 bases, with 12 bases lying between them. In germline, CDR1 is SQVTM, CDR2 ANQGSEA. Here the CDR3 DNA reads TGCAGCGCGGACGGGAGGTCTGAAGCTTTCTTT. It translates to CSADGRSEAFF.

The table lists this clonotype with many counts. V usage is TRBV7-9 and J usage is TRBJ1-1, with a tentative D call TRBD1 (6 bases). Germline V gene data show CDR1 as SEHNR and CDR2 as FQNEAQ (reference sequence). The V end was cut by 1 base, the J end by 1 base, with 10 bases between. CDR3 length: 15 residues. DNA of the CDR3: TGTGCCAGCAGCTTAGAGTGGGACAAGAACACTGAAGCTTTCTTT. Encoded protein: CASSLEWDKNTEAFF.

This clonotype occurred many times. The CDR3 nucleotides read TGCAGCGTTGACGTCGCGGGCACAGATACGCAGTATTTT. This encodes CSVDVAGTDTQYF. V gene TRBV29-1 combines with J gene TRBJ2-3; D not certain. The ends were cut back, 3 bases at V and 1 base at J, with 8 bases in the middle. This CDR3 contains 13 residues. CDR1 and CDR2 from the germline V gene are SQVTM and ANQGSEA.

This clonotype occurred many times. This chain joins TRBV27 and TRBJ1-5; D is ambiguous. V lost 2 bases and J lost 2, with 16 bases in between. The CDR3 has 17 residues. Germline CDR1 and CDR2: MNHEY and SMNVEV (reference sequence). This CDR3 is CASSLEGRAAGNQPQHF. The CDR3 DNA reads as TGTGCCAGCAGTTTAGAAGGGAGGGCGGCAGGCAATCAGCCCCAGCATTTT.

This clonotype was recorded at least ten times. CDR3 sequence reads: CASSISSSPYNEQFF. CDR3 bases: TGTGCCAGTAGTATATCCTCTTCCCCCTACAATGAGCAGTTCTTC. The chain has TRBV19 and TRBJ2-1, with D unresolved. The germline CDR1 and CDR2 sequences are LNHDA and SQIVND (reference sequence). Trimming removed 2 bases from V and 2 bases from J, with 10 bases in between. CDR3 length: 15 residues.

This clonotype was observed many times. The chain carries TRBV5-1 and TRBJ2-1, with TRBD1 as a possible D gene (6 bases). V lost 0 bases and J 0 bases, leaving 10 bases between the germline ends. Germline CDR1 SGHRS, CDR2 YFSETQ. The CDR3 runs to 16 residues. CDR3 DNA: TGCGCCAGCAGCTTGGAAGGGGGACACTCCTACAATGAGCAGTTCTTC. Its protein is CASSLEGGHSYNEQFF.

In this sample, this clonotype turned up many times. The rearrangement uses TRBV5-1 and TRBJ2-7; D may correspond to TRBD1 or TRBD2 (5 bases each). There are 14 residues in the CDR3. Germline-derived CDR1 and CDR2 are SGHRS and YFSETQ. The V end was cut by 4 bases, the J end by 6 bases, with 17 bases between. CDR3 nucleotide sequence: TGCGCCAGCAGCCCCCGGGACCCTCCGGCCGAGCAGTACTTC. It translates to CASSPRDPPAEQYF. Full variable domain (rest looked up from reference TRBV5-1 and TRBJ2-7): KAGVTQTPRYLIKTRGQQVTLSCSPISGHRSVSWYQQTPGQGLQFLFEYFSETQRNKGNFPGRFSGRQFSNSRSEMNVSTLELGDSALYLCASSPRDPPAEQYFGPGTRLTVT.

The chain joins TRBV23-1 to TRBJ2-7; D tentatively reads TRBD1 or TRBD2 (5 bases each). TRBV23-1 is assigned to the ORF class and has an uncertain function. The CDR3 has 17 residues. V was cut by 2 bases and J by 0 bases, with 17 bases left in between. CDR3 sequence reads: CASSQSPGTVSSYEQYF. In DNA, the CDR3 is TGCGCCAGCAGTCAAAGCCCTGGGACGGTGAGCTCCTACGAGCAGTACTTC.

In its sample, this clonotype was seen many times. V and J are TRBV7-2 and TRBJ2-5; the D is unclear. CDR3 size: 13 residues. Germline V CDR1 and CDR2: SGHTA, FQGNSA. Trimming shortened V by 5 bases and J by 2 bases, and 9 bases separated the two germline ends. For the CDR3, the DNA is TGTGCCAGCAGCCGAGCCCGACAAGAGACCCAGTACTTC. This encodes CASSRARQETQYF.